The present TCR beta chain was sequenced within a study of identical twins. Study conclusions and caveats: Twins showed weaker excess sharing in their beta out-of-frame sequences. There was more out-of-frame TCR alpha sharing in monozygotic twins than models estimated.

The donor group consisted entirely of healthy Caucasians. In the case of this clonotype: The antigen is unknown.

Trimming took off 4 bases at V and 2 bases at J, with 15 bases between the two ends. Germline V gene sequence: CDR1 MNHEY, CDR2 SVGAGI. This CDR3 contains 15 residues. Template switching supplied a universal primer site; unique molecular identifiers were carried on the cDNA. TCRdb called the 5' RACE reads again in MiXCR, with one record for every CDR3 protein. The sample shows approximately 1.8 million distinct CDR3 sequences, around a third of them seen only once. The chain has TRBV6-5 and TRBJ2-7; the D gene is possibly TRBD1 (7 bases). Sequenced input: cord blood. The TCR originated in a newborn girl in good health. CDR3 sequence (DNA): TGTGCCAGCAGTTTCGCGGAGGGGGCGACCTACGAGCAGTACTTC. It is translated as CASSFAEGATYEQYF.